The source of this TCR beta chain is a study of cytomegalovirus exposure and HLA in healthy donors. Study-level results: According to reports, the classifier identified cytomegalovirus status with high specificity and sensitivity. In a later analysis, at a false discovery rate of 0.05, roughly 17,000 TCR beta sequences were associated with HLA alleles.

The CDR3 sequence is 15 residues long. With 4 bases clipped from V and 3 bases from J, the junction kept 7 bases outside the gene matches. Germline assignment: CDR1 SNHLY and CDR2 FYNNEI. Use of 60 Vbeta and 13 Jbeta primers characterized the PCR. Sequenced by immunoSEQ multiplex PCR; TCRdb stores in-frame clones only, minus some. The table shows about 99,000 clones, with about four fifths occurring only once. To note about this clone: Its specificity is not known.

Sequenced material: PBMCs. This TCR derives from a male donor in good health and CMV-seropositive. The chain uses TRBV2 and TRBJ2-7, with 9 bases fitting TRBD2. CDR3 region: CASSGSGLARYEQYF. The CDR3 coding sequence is TGTGCCAGCAGTGGGTCGGGACTAGCCCGCTACGAGCAGTACTTC.